Listed here is a single T cell receptor (beta chain). The antigen is undetermined. The entry originates in a study of cytomegalovirus exposure and HLA in healthy donors. Notes on the study in general: A later analysis reported that several of the most significant clusters appeared to be linked to common viral pathogens, among them Epstein-Barr virus. The availability of immune exposure information extended only to CMV serostatus.

This CDR3 is built from 16 residues. The V end was cut by 0 bases, the J end by 0 bases, with 10 bases between. Germline CDR1 and CDR2: SEHNR and FQNEAQ (reference sequence). 60 Vbeta and 13 Jbeta primers were used in PCR. Measured with immunoSEQ multiplex PCR; TCRdb has only the in-frame clones, and not every one. The table records more than 150,000 clones, roughly 84% of them present only once. The receptor's source is a girl in the first two years of life in good health and CMV-seronegative. The chain recombines TRBV7-9 with TRBJ2-3; TRBD1 might be the D (5 bases). Sequences were obtained from PBMCs. The CDR3 is CASSLATALSTDTQYF. The DNA of the CDR3 is TGTGCCAGCAGCTTAGCGACAGCCCTCAGCACAGATACGCAGTATTTT. The entire variable domain, with the rest obtained from reference TRBV7-9 and TRBJ2-3, is as follows: DTGVSQNPRHKITKRGQNVTFRCDPISEHNRLYWYRQTLGQGPEFLTYFQNEAQLEKSRLLSDRFSAERPKGSFSTLEIQRTEQGDSAMYLCASSLATALSTDTQYFGPGTRLTVL.